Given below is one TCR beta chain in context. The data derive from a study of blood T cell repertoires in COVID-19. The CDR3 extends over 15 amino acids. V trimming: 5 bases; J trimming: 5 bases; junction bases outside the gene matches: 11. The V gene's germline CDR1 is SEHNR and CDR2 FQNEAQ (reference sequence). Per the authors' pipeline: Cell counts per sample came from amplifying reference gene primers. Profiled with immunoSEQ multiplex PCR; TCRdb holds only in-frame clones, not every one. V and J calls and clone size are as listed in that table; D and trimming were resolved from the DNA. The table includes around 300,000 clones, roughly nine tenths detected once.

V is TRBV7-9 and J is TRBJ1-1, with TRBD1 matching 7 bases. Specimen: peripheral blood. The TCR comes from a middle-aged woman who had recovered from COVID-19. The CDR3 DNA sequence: TGTGCCAGCAGCCGAGGGACAGCCTCATGGACTGAAGCTTTCTTT. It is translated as CASSRGTASWTEAFF.